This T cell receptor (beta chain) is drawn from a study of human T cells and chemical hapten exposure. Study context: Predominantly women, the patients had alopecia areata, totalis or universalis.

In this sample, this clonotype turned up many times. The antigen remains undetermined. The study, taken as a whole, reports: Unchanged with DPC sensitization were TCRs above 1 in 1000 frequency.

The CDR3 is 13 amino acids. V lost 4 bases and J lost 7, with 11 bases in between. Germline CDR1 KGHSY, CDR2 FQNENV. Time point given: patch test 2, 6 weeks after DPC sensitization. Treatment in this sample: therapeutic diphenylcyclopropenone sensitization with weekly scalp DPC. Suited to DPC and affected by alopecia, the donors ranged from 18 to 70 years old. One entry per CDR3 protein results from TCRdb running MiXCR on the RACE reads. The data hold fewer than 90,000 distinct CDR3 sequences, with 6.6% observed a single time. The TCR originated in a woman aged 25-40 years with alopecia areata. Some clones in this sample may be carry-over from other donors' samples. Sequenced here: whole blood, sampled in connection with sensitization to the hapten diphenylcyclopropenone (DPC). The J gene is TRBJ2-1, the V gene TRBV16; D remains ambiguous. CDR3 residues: CASSLGMWNEQFF. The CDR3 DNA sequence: TGTGCCAGCAGCCTGGGGATGTGGAATGAGCAGTTCTTC.